This T cell receptor (beta chain) was recorded in a study of T cell responses to AZD1222 COVID-19 vaccine. Sequencing was performed with immunoSEQ multiplex PCR; in TCRdb, only in-frame clones are kept and a portion is missing. This sample carries roughly 100,000 clones, nearly 90% of them seen once, and the ten largest clones take about 2.9%. Regarding the study as a whole: Clonal diversity was possibly underestimated, and white British individuals and females predominated among donors.

The CDR3 consists of 13 residues. Germline lookup yields CDR1 MNHEY and CDR2 SVGAGI. J was trimmed by 6 bases and V by 8 bases; bases with no gene match: 6. As to this clone: Its antigen is not identified.

The specimen was peripheral blood, collected on day 0 of AZD1222 vaccination. The J gene is TRBJ2-3, the V gene TRBV6-5; 9 bases map to TRBD2. This TCR was recovered from an adult in good health. The CDR3 reads CASAAGGPDTQYF. In DNA, the CDR3 is TGTGCCAGCGCCGCGGGGGGGCCGGATACGCAGTATTTT.